This T cell receptor (beta chain) was sequenced during a study of blood T cell repertoires in COVID-19. Germline V gives CDR1 MDHEN, CDR2 SYDVKM. V dropped 2 bases and J dropped 6; count of bases not matched to a gene: 10. There are 16 residues in the CDR3. Original data processing: Reference gene primer amplification gave nucleated cell count estimates. The data were produced by immunoSEQ multiplex PCR, yet TCRdb's version contains in-frame clones alone and is incomplete. V, J and clone size were drawn from that table, and D and trimming were deduced from the DNA. The table shows a few hundred thousand clones, with 70% to 90% occurring only once. Clinical histories supplied by participants themselves formed the basis of cohort assignment.

Sequenced: PBMCs or T cells enriched from blood (not recorded which). This receptor was taken from a woman between 55 and 75 years old who had recovered from COVID-19. The V call is TRBV28, the J call TRBJ2-5; TRBD1 aligns across 9 bases. The CDR3 reads CASSLQGTGSRQTQYF. Written as DNA, the CDR3 is TGTGCCAGCAGTTTACAAGGGACAGGGAGTAGGCAGACCCAGTACTTC.